This T cell receptor beta chain comes out of a study of early T cells in non-severe SARS-CoV-2 infection. Turning to the study itself: With bulk RNA from unsorted whole blood as input, sequencing yielded unpaired chains.

The library protocol tagged individual cDNA molecules with unique molecular identifiers. One entry per CDR3 protein results from TCRdb running MiXCR on the 5' RACE reads. Of under 85,000 distinct CDR3 sequences in the sample, roughly 4.7% were seen once. On this clonotype: Its target is not known. This sequence may be a read error, since a much larger clone differs from it by one base.

Regarding the study as a whole: In VDJdb matching, anti-spike CD8 responses were favored while private and CD4 specificities went missing.

The clonotype was recovered from an adult who was a healthcare worker with PCR-confirmed SARS-CoV-2 infection or an uninfected control (not recorded which). The specimen comprised whole blood, sampled at baseline.

CDR3 residues: CASALPPDGANEQFF. CDR3 coding DNA: TGTGCCAGCGCACTTCCTCCGGACGGTGCCAATGAGCAGTTCTTC. The V call is TRBV19, the J call TRBJ2-1; D gene uncertain. V was cut by 9 bases and J by 6 bases, with 21 bases left in between. Looked up from germline, CDR1 is LNHDA and CDR2 is SQIVND (reference sequence). The length of the CDR3 is 15 residues.